The T cell receptor beta chain under discussion was sequenced for a study of Graves' ophthalmopathy and Graves' hyperthyroidism. Ophthalmopathy absent within 18 months of follow-up marked hyperthyroidism as stable. If patients had other autoimmune diseases, uncontrolled infections, pregnancy or lactation, they were excluded. This CDR3 is 13 amino acids long. Germline V gene data show CDR1 as MNHEY and CDR2 as SVGAGI. This clonotype appeared a single time. Its antigen is not known. At one end the junction does not follow the germline gene, possibly because of a read error. Broader study findings: Detected in blood as well were most expanded thyroid clonotypes with frequency above 0.001.

The authors amplified TCR beta CDR3 regions from RNA transcripts. Amplification began with first-round RT-PCR using HTBI primers, then second-round multiplex PCR was performed. MiXCR, applied by TCRdb to the multiplex PCR reads, yields one record per CDR3 protein. The sample yields about 370,000 distinct CDR3 sequences, 17% seen once. This chain links TRBV6-5 with TRBJ2-5; no reliable D call. Sequencing used peripheral blood. The TCR originated in an adult woman with stable Graves' hyperthyroidism. The CDR3 DNA reads as TGTGCCAGTAGTTACTTCAAGAAAGAGACCCAGTACTTC. It yields the protein CASSYFKKETQYF.